Listed below are T cell receptor beta chains from one sample, sequenced in a study of shared clonotypes between healthy human individuals. The assay was immunoSEQ multiplex PCR, and TCRdb's table has in-frame clones only and misses some. The repertoire includes around 2,000,000 clones, just under 95% of them detected once, and 0.85% to 1.2% sits in the top ten. The sample comprised naive CD8+ T cells sorted from blood. These receptors were collected from a man between 18 and 29 years old in good health. Both conserved end residues are part of each CDR3. Fields, in order: V gene, J gene, CDR3 length, CDR3 protein.

TRBV30	TRBJ1-6	15	CAWKETGRYNSPLHF
TRBV10-1	TRBJ2-3	15	CASSASRAHTDTQYF
TRBV30	TRBJ2-1	13	CAWSDAGGNEQFF
TRBV4-3	TRBJ2-1	17	CASSQDWDRASYNEQFF
TRBV27	TRBJ2-7	15	CASSSPGGGDYEQYF
TRBV5-1	TRBJ2-7	15	CASSLDSLYSYEQYF
TRBV5-1	TRBJ2-7	14	CASSQGTNSYEQYF
TRBV7-9	TRBJ2-3	18	CASSGLAGGQVVRDTQYF
TRBV10-1	TRBJ2-5	14	CASSEAGNQETQYF
TRBV9	TRBJ2-5	17	CASSASSRGLYQETQYF
TRBV7-2	TRBJ2-5	14	CASSQRQGEETQYF
TRBV19	TRBJ1-5	15	CASSIYRGLDQPQHF
TRBV2	TRBJ2-2	19	CASSVRADLVGINTGELFF
TRBV6-5	TRBJ1-1	13	CASSYKDHTEAFF
TRBV9	TRBJ2-2	15	CASSGAGRGTGELFF
TRBV19	TRBJ1-5	15	CASIHGGYSNQPQHF
TRBV5-5	TRBJ2-3	15	CASSLVASGTDTQYF
TRBV30	TRBJ1-1	13	CAWTWELRTEAFF
TRBV27	TRBJ2-7	13	CASSWDHQYEQYF
TRBV7-9	TRBJ2-5	14	CASSRPDSQETQYF
TRBV7-9	TRBJ2-7	13	CASGTSALYEQYF
TRBV7-8	TRBJ2-7	14	CASTLVGEGPEQYF
TRBV28	TRBJ2-7	15	CASSWPRDSSYEQYF
TRBV7-9	TRBJ1-1	14	CASSSVGLNTEAFF
TRBV19	TRBJ2-7	14	CASSMSDGSYEQYF
TRBV30	TRBJ1-5	14	CACGQGGSNQPQHF
TRBV18	TRBJ2-7	15	CASSPPIAGPYEQYF
TRBV4-1	TRBJ2-7	14	CASSQEDSPYEQYF
TRBV28	TRBJ2-3	15	CASSFPLRGTDTQYF
TRBV2	TRBJ1-4	12	CASSDVSEKLFF
TRBV7-2	TRBJ2-7	15	CASSLRVAGGYEQYF
TRBV5-1	TRBJ2-7	19	CASSWGVGQGILLSYEQYF
TRBV7-9	TRBJ1-5	14	CASSLGGIGQPQHF
TRBV5-1	TRBJ1-1	15	CASSLGRGASAEAFF
TRBV4-1	TRBJ2-7	14	CASSQGTSNYEQYF
TRBV7-8	TRBJ2-3	13	CASSFYSTDTQYF
TRBV5-4	TRBJ2-2	12	CASSWDTGELFF
TRBV11-2	TRBJ2-1	13	CASSLVEGHEQFF
TRBV27	TRBJ2-7	16	CASRILYGGSSYEQYF
TRBV5-1	TRBJ2-5	14	CASSAGPGYETQYF
TRBV30	TRBJ2-5	14	CAWSVPTDEETQYF